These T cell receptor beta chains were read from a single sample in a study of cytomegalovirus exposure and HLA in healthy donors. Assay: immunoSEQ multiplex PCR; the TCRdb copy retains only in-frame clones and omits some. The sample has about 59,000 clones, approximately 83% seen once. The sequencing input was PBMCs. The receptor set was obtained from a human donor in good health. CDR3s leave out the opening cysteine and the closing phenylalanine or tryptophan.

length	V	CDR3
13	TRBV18	ASSLIGRGQETQY
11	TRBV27	ASKGQGAYEQY
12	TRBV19	ASSMRPDRDGYT
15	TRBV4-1	ASSQDRFTGANYEQY
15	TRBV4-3	ASSQDLTWTGQETQY
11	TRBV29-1	SVAPGTGYGYT
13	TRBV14	ASKAGRGVTYEQY
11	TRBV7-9	SSGGTDGYEQY
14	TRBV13	ASSPSRDRGSYEQY
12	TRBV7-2	ASSLEGNTDTQY
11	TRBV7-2	ASSLAGLNIQY
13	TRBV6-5	ASSYLAGAAGGYT
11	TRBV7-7	VQFGSSYNEQF
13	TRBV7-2	ASSWGGGSTDTQY
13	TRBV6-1	ASKGGRSSYNEQF
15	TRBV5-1	ASKPITSGSYTDTQY
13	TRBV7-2	ASSLERLAGVEQF
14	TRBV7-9	ASSFVPGQGGNEQF
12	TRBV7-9	ASSLLQGIYEQY
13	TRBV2	ASSGDMGQRNTIY
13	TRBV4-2	ASSRDRASNQPQH
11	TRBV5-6	ASSLGQVTEAF
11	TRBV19	ASSQGGTGELF
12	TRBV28	ASGLAGRTGELF
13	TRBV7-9	ASSFSLNRAGELF
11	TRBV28	ASRGTPTYEQY
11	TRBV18	ASSQGSNTEAF
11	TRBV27	ASSIDLGEKLF
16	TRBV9	ASSVGTSGSSGANVLT
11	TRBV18	ASSRTENQPQH
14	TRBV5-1	ASSSTGGSGGETQY
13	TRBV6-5	ASSSLAGGTDTQY
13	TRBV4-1	ASSQSGPRSYGYT
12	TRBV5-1	ASSLNGAQETQY
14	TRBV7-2	ASSSAPGTGNQPQH
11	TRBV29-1	SVGSGSSYEQY
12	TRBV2	ASSEGRYQETQY
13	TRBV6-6	ASSYRGGVEETQY
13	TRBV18	ASSPTDRDYQPQH
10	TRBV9	ASSVGQSPLH
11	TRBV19	ASGGQTNEKLF
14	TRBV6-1	ASSEASTGASYEQY
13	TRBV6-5	ASSGRTGEFGEAF
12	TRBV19	ASSFLDGRYEQY
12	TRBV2	ASSEMAGEKTQY
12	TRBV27	ASSWDRVSETQY
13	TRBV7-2	ASSLGSRVGYEQY
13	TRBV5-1	ASSTGGGIGETQY
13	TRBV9	ASSVMGQGAETQY
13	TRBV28	ASSLAPGLQETQY
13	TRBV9	ASSVDRTRTYEQY